The 23 T cell receptor beta chains below all came from one sample that was sequenced in a study of blood T cell repertoires in COVID-19. The data were produced by immunoSEQ multiplex PCR, yet TCRdb's version contains in-frame clones alone and is incomplete. Of 50,000 to 75,000 clones in the sample, 60% to 80% were seen once. Sequencing was carried out using peripheral blood. These receptors all come from an elderly man with active or convalescent COVID-19.

This clone showed up many times. The chain has TRBV6-5 and TRBJ1-6; D not resolved. Per germline, CDR1 MNHEY and CDR2 SVGAGI. The CDR3 consists of 14 residues. The V and J ends lost 6 bases and 3 bases respectively, with 9 bases between them. The CDR3 loop reads CASSDIYYNSPLHF. The CDR3 nucleotides read TGTGCCAGCAGCGACATTTACTATAATTCACCCCTCCACTTT.

The rearrangement uses TRBV4-1 and TRBJ1-5; D remains unclear. CDR1 MGHRA and CDR2 YSYEKL come from the germline V gene. CDR3 length: 14 residues. Trimming pared 4 bases from V and 10 bases from J, leaving 17 bases between. The CDR3: CASSRLGGSSPQHF. The CDR3 DNA sequence: TGCGCCAGCAGCCGTTTGGGAGGGTCCAGCCCCCAGCATTTT.

The genes are TRBV12-5 and TRBJ2-7, with D perhaps matching TRBD2 (5 bases). Trimming cost V 3 bases and J 0 bases, with 15 bases left between them. The CDR3 length is 16 residues. The germline V gene encodes CDR1 LGHNT and CDR2 FRNRAP. The CDR3 loop is CASGLGRGSGSYEQYF. The CDR3 nucleotides read TGTGCTAGTGGTTTAGGCCGCGGGTCGGGCTCCTACGAGCAGTACTTC.

This clone turned up a few times. The J gene is TRBJ1-1, the V gene TRBV28; the D is unclear. Germline lookup yields CDR1 MDHEN and CDR2 SYDVKM. The CDR3 sequence is 20 residues long. Trimming removed 4 bases from V and 1 base from J, with 28 bases in between. CDR3 amino acids: CASSSYLTTLESRTNTEAFF. Written as DNA, the CDR3 is TGTGCCAGCAGTTCTTACTTGACAACACTTGAGTCCAGAACGAACACTGAAGCTTTCTTT.

This chain joins TRBV5-4 and TRBJ2-5; 12 bases align to TRBD2. V gave up 4 bases and J gave up 2 bases; unmatched junction bases: 6. From germline, CDR1 is SGHNT and CDR2 YYREEE (reference sequence). The CDR3 totals 16 residues. CDR3 in amino acids: CASSRTSGTSQETQYF. Written as DNA, the CDR3 is TGTGCCAGCAGCAGGACTAGCGGGACCTCACAAGAGACCCAGTACTTC. Full variable domain (missing parts from reference TRBV5-4 and TRBJ2-5): ETGVTQSPTHLIKTRGQQVTLRCSSQSGHNTVSWYQQALGQGPQFIFQYYREEENGRGNFPPRFSGLQFPNYSSELNVNALELDDSALYLCASSRTSGTSQETQYFGPGTRLLVL.

This clone was detected only once. The chain couples TRBV19 to TRBJ1-1, with a possible D match to TRBD1 (6 bases). The CDR3 sequence is 14 residues long. Looked up from germline, CDR1 is LNHDA and CDR2 is SQIVND (reference sequence). V lost 0 bases and J lost 2, with 7 bases in between. CDR3 amino acids: CASSIDRGNTEAFF. DNA of the CDR3: TGTGCCAGTAGTATAGACAGGGGTAACACTGAAGCTTTCTTT.

The chain carries TRBV5-8 and TRBJ1-5, with 10 nucleotides matching TRBD1. Unmatched junction bases numbered 6, after V lost 2 bases and J lost 7 bases. This CDR3 contains 15 residues. CDR1 SGHTS and CDR2 YDEGEE come from the germline V gene. The CDR3: CASSFGTGVWQPQHF. The CDR3 nucleotides read TGTGCCAGCAGCTTCGGGACAGGGGTTTGGCAGCCCCAGCATTTT.

The chain combines TRBV7-9 with TRBJ2-7; D might be TRBD1 (5 bases). The ends were cut back, 5 bases at V and 0 bases at J, with 20 bases in the middle. The CDR3 totals 17 residues. Germline loops: CDR1 SEHNR, CDR2 FQNEAQ (reference sequence). CDR3 DNA sequence: TGTGCCAGCAGCCAAGGGGCAGGACGGTCGAGCTCCTACGAGCAGTACTTC. It translates to CASSQGAGRSSSYEQYF. Variable domain in full (rest from reference TRBV7-9 and TRBJ2-7): DTGVSQNPRHKITKRGQNVTFRCDPISEHNRLYWYRQTLGQGPEFLTYFQNEAQLEKSRLLSDRFSAERPKGSFSTLEIQRTEQGDSAMYLCASSQGAGRSSSYEQYFGPGTRLTVT.

This clone appeared a few times. V gene TRBV5-6 combines with J gene TRBJ2-7, with TRBD1 identical over 7 bases. Germline-derived CDR1 and CDR2 are SGHDT and YYEEEE. The V segment lost 6 bases and the J segment 3 bases; nucleotides outside the gene matches: 12. The CDR3 extends over 15 amino acids. This CDR3 reads CASMSTRGYLYEQYF. CDR3 DNA sequence: TGTGCCAGCATGTCCACCAGGGGGTATCTCTACGAGCAGTACTTC.

This clone has a single count. V gene TRBV7-2 combines with J gene TRBJ1-1, with D perhaps TRBD1 (5 bases). CDR3 size: 14 residues. Trimming stripped 2 bases from V and 3 bases from J, with 10 bases between. Germline-derived CDR1 and CDR2 are SGHTA and FQGNSA. CDR3 protein: CASSLTSGYTEAFF. The CDR3 DNA reads as TGTGCCAGCAGCTTAACCTCAGGGTACACTGAAGCTTTCTTT. The whole variable domain, filled in from reference TRBV7-2 and TRBJ1-1, reads GAGVSQSPSNKVTEKGKDVELRCDPISGHTALYWYRQSLGQGLEFLIYFQGNSAPDKSGLPSDRFSAERTGGSVSTLTIQRTQQEDSAVYLCASSLTSGYTEAFFGQGTRLTVV.

The chain recombines TRBV7-3 with TRBJ2-1; 11 bases are shared with TRBD2. There are 15 residues in the CDR3. J was trimmed by 3 bases and V by 5 bases; bases with no gene match: 3. The V gene's germline CDR1 is SGHTA and CDR2 FQGTGA. The CDR3 sequence is CASSPGLAGYNEQFF. CDR3 sequence (DNA): TGTGCCAGCAGCCCTGGACTAGCGGGCTACAATGAGCAGTTCTTC.

The chain uses TRBV9 and TRBJ2-3; possible D gene TRBD1, 5 bases. V was cut by 0 bases and J by 5 bases, with 13 bases left in between. CDR1 is SGDLS and CDR2 is YYNGEE in the germline V gene. The CDR3 extends over 15 amino acids. CDR3 nucleotide sequence: TGTGCCAGCAGCGTAGCCCCCCAGGGCTTAGATACGCAGTATTTT. Its protein is CASSVAPQGLDTQYF.

The chain employs TRBV9 and TRBJ2-1; D is possibly TRBD2 (5 bases). From germline, CDR1 is SGDLS and CDR2 YYNGEE. The CDR3 covers 12 residues. V was cut by 3 bases and J by 9 bases, with 10 bases left in between. CDR3 DNA: TGTGCCAGCAGCGGTAGCGTGGGTGAGCAGTTCTTC. The encoded protein is CASSGSVGEQFF.

The chain combines TRBV7-9 with TRBJ1-1; D remains ambiguous. The CDR3 extends over 14 amino acids. V lost 1 base to trimming and J lost 8 bases, with 14 bases between them. Germline-derived CDR1 and CDR2 are SEHNR and FQNEAQ (reference sequence). Written as DNA, the CDR3 is TGTGCCAGCAGCTTAGAAGAGTACTTATCCGAAGCTTTCTTT. It yields the protein CASSLEEYLSEAFF.

The V call is TRBV7-4, the J call TRBJ2-7; 7 nucleotides align to TRBD1. This CDR3 has 14 amino acids. Germline-derived CDR1 and CDR2 are SGHVT and SQSDAQ. The V segment lost 1 base and the J segment 4 bases; nucleotides outside the gene matches: 4. CDR3 coding DNA: TGTGCCAGCAGCTTAGAACAGGGGTTATACGAGCAGTACTTC. Its translation is CASSLEQGLYEQYF.

The CDR3 loop is CASHRTGAYEQYF. In DNA, the CDR3 is TGTGCCAGCCACCGGACAGGAGCCTACGAGCAGTACTTC. The chain uses TRBV28 and TRBJ2-7, with TRBD1 matching over 7 bases. This CDR3 region has 13 residues. Unmatched junction bases numbered 6, after V lost 8 bases and J lost 2 bases. Germline loops: CDR1 MDHEN, CDR2 SYDVKM. Using reference TRBV28 and TRBJ2-7 for the parts outside the CDR3, the full variable domain is DVKVTQSSRYLVKRTGEKVFLECVQDMDHENMFWYRQDPGLGLRLIYFSYDVKMKEKGDIPEGYSVSREKKERFSLILESASTNQTSMYLCASHRTGAYEQYFGPGTRLTVT.

This chain's CDR3 is CASSPTVESTTDTQYF. CDR3 DNA sequence: TGCGCCAGCAGCCCAACTGTAGAGTCAACCACAGATACGCAGTATTTT. The chain joins TRBV5-1 to TRBJ2-3; D gene uncertain. From germline, CDR1 is SGHRS and CDR2 YFSETQ. This CDR3 spans 16 amino acids. Trimming shortened V by 4 bases and J by 2 bases, and 17 bases separated the two germline ends.

The rearrangement uses TRBV28 and TRBJ1-1; a weak D match, TRBD1 (5 bases). V was pared by 5 bases and J by 5 bases, with 15 bases between. The CDR3 is made up of 14 amino acids. Germline V gene sequence: CDR1 MDHEN, CDR2 SYDVKM. CDR3 DNA sequence: TGTGCCAGCAGTCCCCCTATTCGGGGGACTGAAGCTTTCTTT. This encodes CASSPPIRGTEAFF.

The genes are TRBV7-9 and TRBJ1-2, with D possibly matching TRBD1 (6 bases). Trimming removed 1 base from V and 8 bases from J, with 11 bases in between. CDR1 and CDR2 from the germline V gene are SEHNR and FQNEAQ (reference sequence). This CDR3 is built from 13 residues. The CDR3 here is CASSLGGGWGYTF. DNA for the CDR3: TGTGCCAGCAGCTTAGGAGGGGGATGGGGCTACACCTTC.

V is TRBV4-2 and J is TRBJ1-3; 9 bases match TRBD1. CDR3 size: 16 residues. J was trimmed by 1 base and V by 1 base; bases with no gene match: 2. Germline CDR1 reads LGHNA; CDR2 reads YNFKEQ. In DNA form, the CDR3 reads TGTGCCAGCAGCCAAGCTGGGACAGGGTCTGGAAACACCATATATTTT. Translation: CASSQAGTGSGNTIYF.

The chain is built from TRBV27 and TRBJ2-1; 7 nucleotides line up with TRBD2. This CDR3 has 16 residues. Germline lookup yields CDR1 MNHEY and CDR2 SMNVEV (reference sequence). J gave up 11 bases and V 8 bases, and 21 bases lay outside the gene matches. CDR3 in amino acids: CASRRGGSGAIGKQFF. The CDR3 coding sequence is TGTGCCAGCCGACGGGGAGGGTCCGGGGCGATTGGTAAGCAGTTCTTC.

The CDR3 DNA reads TGTGCCAGCAGCGGAGAGGGTTCTAATCAGCCCCAGCATTTT. Its translation is CASSGEGSNQPQHF. This sequence joins TRBV9 and TRBJ1-5; D is unresolved. V gave up 3 bases and J gave up 4 bases, with 11 bases separating them. This CDR3 has 14 amino acids. CDR1 and CDR2 from the germline V gene are SGDLS and YYNGEE.

This chain connects TRBV30 to TRBJ1-6; tentatively, D is TRBD1 (6 bases). The CDR3 runs 15 residues. Germline V gene data show CDR1 as GTSNPN and CDR2 as SVGIG (reference sequence). Trimming stripped 6 bases from V and 0 bases from J, with 12 bases between. CDR3 bases: TGTGCCTGTACAACAGGGAGCTCCTATAATTCACCCCTCCACTTT. The encoded protein is CACTTGSSYNSPLHF.